This T cell receptor beta chain was profiled in a study of blood T cell repertoires in COVID-19. About the study: The cDNA or gDNA used as material had been derived from T cells, B-cell-depleted T cells, or PBMCs.

This CDR3 comprises 17 residues. With V trimmed by 4 bases and J by 5 bases, 6 bases remained unmatched. Germline CDR1 SGHTA, CDR2 FQGNSA. This clone has a handful of counts. The same CDR3 also results from other DNA sequences found in this sample. Profiled with immunoSEQ multiplex PCR; TCRdb holds only in-frame clones, not every one. The repertoire has 150,000 to 200,000 clones, approximately 89% of them found once; the top ten carry around 2.3%. The chain couples TRBV7-2 to TRBJ2-3, with TRBD2 matching 16 bases. The source material was peripheral blood. The receptor was isolated from a man aged 35 to 55 with active or convalescent COVID-19. CDR3: CASSSGTSGGAIDTQYF. In nucleotides, the CDR3 is TGTGCCAGCAGCTCGGGGACTAGCGGGGGGGCAATAGATACGCAGTATTTT. Supplemented by reference TRBV7-2 and TRBJ2-3, the full variable domain reads GAGVSQSPSNKVTEKGKDVELRCDPISGHTALYWYRQSLGQGLEFLIYFQGNSAPDKSGLPSDRFSAERTGGSVSTLTIQRTQQEDSAVYLCASSSGTSGGAIDTQYFGPGTRLTVL.